The 26 T cell receptor beta chains given below trace back to one sample, sequenced in a study of shared clonotypes between healthy human individuals (dated by TCRdb to about 2020). The method behind the library was the immunoSEQ multiplex PCR assay. Here the immuneACCESS table is served through TCRdb, limited to in-frame sequences with V and J called. Missing clones are a known gap in these copies; in checked studies unresolved V genes cover under half, and the rest lacks a known reason. The sample profile shows over 400,000 clones; 95% to 97% of them were found once. The ten top clones hold about 0.059% of the sample. Specimen: naive CD4+ T cells sorted from blood. Taken with the paper, the label for cell subset or site translates to: CD45RA+ positively selected. All receptors derive from a woman aged 25 to 39 in good health.

The chain combines TRBV7-2 with TRBJ2-5; D ambiguous. The J call may be mistaken, given a closer DNA end match to TRBJ2-7. Germline V lookup: CDR1 SGHTA, CDR2 FQGNSA. The CDR3 is 12 amino acids. The CDR3 sequence is CASSLANYEQYF. The CDR3 DNA sequence: TGTGCCAGCAGCTTGGCCAATTACGAGCAGTACTTC.

The chain employs TRBV2 and TRBJ1-4; D unclear. Germline V gives CDR1 SNHLY, CDR2 FYNNEI. The CDR3 loop spans 9 amino acids. Between the trimmed V and J ends, which lost 9 bases and 8 bases, there was a span of 4 bases. CDR3: CARREKLFF. The CDR3 nucleotides read TGTGCCAGGCGGGAAAAACTGTTTTTT.

The gene calls are TRBV27 and TRBJ2-7, with D possibly being TRBD2 (6 bases). CDR3 length: 13 amino acids. The germline V gene encodes CDR1 MNHEY and CDR2 SMNVEV (reference sequence). Trimming pared 4 bases from V and 4 bases from J, leaving 11 bases between. This chain's CDR3 is CASSSTGEYEQYF. In nucleotides, the CDR3 is TGTGCCAGCAGTTCCACGGGGGAATACGAGCAGTACTTC.

About this clone: This sample also contains other DNA sequences that code for the same CDR3. This chain uses TRBV18 with TRBJ1-5, with 9 nucleotides matching TRBD1. V shed 3 bases, J shed 3 bases, and the junction held 3 bases outside the gene matches. This CDR3 contains 15 residues. Germline V gene sequence: CDR1 KGHSH, CDR2 LQKENI. In DNA, the CDR3 is TGTGCCAGCTCACCCGGGACAGGGAACAATCAGCCCCAGCATTTT. Residues: CASSPGTGNNQPQHF.

V usage is TRBV5-1 and J usage is TRBJ2-1; 9 positions agree with TRBD2. There are 16 residues in the CDR3. Germline trimming cut 4 bases from V and 6 bases from J; bases unmatched to any gene: 11. Germline V gene data show CDR1 as SGHRS and CDR2 as YFSETQ. In nucleotides, the CDR3 is TGCGCCAGCAGCCTCCTGGTAGCGGGAGAGCTCAATGAGCAGTTCTTC. Translation gives CASSLLVAGELNEQFF.

Worth noting for this clone: This sample also contains other DNA sequences that code for the same CDR3. The chain joins TRBV5-1 to TRBJ2-3; D may be TRBD1 or TRBD2 (6 bases each). Trimming removed 0 bases at V and 1 base at J, with 12 bases between. This CDR3 has 16 residues. Per germline, CDR1 SGHRS and CDR2 YFSETQ. The CDR3 DNA follows: TGCGCCAGCAGCTTGGGCCTAAGGGGGGGCACAGATACGCAGTATTTT. As protein: CASSLGLRGGTDTQYF.

The chain recombines TRBV5-5 with TRBJ2-2; D perhaps matches TRBD1 (6 bases). V shed 0 bases and J shed 1 base, with 7 bases lying between them. CDR1 SGHKS and CDR2 YYEKEE come from the germline V gene (reference sequence). This CDR3 region has 15 residues. The CDR3 DNA sequence: TGTGCCAGCAGCTTGGCACAGGGGAACACCGGGGAGCTGTTTTTT. It is translated as CASSLAQGNTGELFF.

The V and J genes are TRBV28 and TRBJ1-3, with 11 nucleotides matching TRBD1. Germline CDR1 and CDR2: MDHEN and SYDVKM. The J segment lost 4 bases and the V segment lost 4 bases, leaving 9 bases of the junction unmatched. This CDR3 contains 17 residues. As DNA, the CDR3 is TGTGCCAGCAGTTCAGGACAGGGGGCGGCGGAAGGAAACACCATATATTTT. Translated, it gives CASSSGQGAAEGNTIYF.

CDR3 in amino acids: CASSLRPGHSYEQYF. The DNA for the CDR3 is TGTGCCAGCAGTTTAAGACCGGGCCACTCCTACGAGCAGTACTTC. V and J are TRBV27 and TRBJ2-7; D not certain. The germline CDR1 and CDR2 sequences are MNHEY and SMNVEV (reference sequence). Trimming took off 2 bases at V and 0 bases at J, with 11 bases between the two ends. CDR3 length: 15 amino acids.

CDR3 protein: CASSSGTSDGELFF. CDR3 sequence (DNA): TGTGCCAGCAGCTCCGGGACTAGCGACGGGGAGCTGTTTTTT. V gene TRBV5-4 combines with J gene TRBJ2-2, with 10 nucleotides matching TRBD2. V lost 3 bases, J lost 7 bases, and 3 bases stayed unmatched. Germline CDR1 is SGHNT and CDR2 is YYREEE (reference sequence). CDR3 length equals 14 residues.

V is TRBV11-2 and J is TRBJ2-2; 7 bases match TRBD2. The CDR3 sequence is 15 residues long. Unmatched junction bases numbered 9, after V lost 5 bases and J lost 6 bases. Germline assignment: CDR1 SGHAT and CDR2 FQNNGV. The CDR3 loop is CASSPGGGLPGELFF. DNA of the CDR3: TGTGCCAGCAGCCCGGGGGGAGGGCTACCCGGGGAGCTGTTTTTT.

The chain links TRBV6-5 to TRBJ2-2; D not certain. Per germline, CDR1 MNHEY and CDR2 SVGAGI. V gave up 2 bases and J gave up 0 bases, with 7 bases separating them. The CDR3 has 15 amino acids. The CDR3: CASSYGFANTGELFF. In nucleotides, the CDR3 is TGTGCCAGCAGTTACGGGTTTGCGAACACCGGGGAGCTGTTTTTT.

The chain employs TRBV9 and TRBJ2-5; 9 nucleotides agree with TRBD2. The V and J ends lost 4 bases and 5 bases, in that order; junction bases with no gene match: 9. Germline CDR1 SGDLS, CDR2 YYNGEE. This CDR3 spans 15 amino acids. The CDR3 nucleotides are TGTGCCAGCAGCTCCATAGCGGGAGTAAAGGAGACCCAGTACTTC. Translation gives CASSSIAGVKETQYF.

As regards this clone: Other nucleotide sequences in the sample specify the same CDR3. The chain employs TRBV4-1 and TRBJ1-1; D gene ambiguous. The CDR3 length is 15 residues. Trimming took 0 bases from V and 0 from J, leaving 8 bases between them. Germline V gene lookup returns CDR1 MGHRA and CDR2 YSYEKL. For the CDR3, the DNA is TGCGCCAGCAGCCAAGAGGGCTGGATGAACACTGAAGCTTTCTTT. This translates into CASSQEGWMNTEAFF.

J is TRBJ2-5 and V is TRBV6-6; 7 bases agree with TRBD2. Germline assignment: CDR1 MNHNY and CDR2 SVGAGI (reference sequence). This CDR3 contains 16 residues. The J segment lost 5 bases and the V segment lost 2 bases, leaving 11 bases of the junction unmatched. In DNA form, the CDR3 reads TGTGCCAGCAGTTACGGTGGGGGAGGGCCCGGTGAGACCCAGTACTTC. It encodes CASSYGGGGPGETQYF.

The chain recombines TRBV18 with TRBJ1-5; D unresolved. From germline, CDR1 is KGHSH and CDR2 LQKENI. The V gene lost 2 bases and the J gene lost 6 bases, with 14 bases spanning the gap. The CDR3 totals 15 residues. In DNA, the CDR3 is TGTGCCAGCTCACCAAACTTTGGCGGACTTCAGCCCCAGCATTTT. Protein: CASSPNFGGLQPQHF. The full variable domain, rest sourced from reference TRBV18 and TRBJ1-5, is NAGVMQNPRHLVRRRGQEARLRCSPMKGHSHVYWYRQLPEEGLKFMVYLQKENIIDESGMPKERFSAEFPKEGPSILRIQQVVRGDSAAYFCASSPNFGGLQPQHFGDGTRLSIL.

The gene calls are TRBV28 and TRBJ2-1; D might be TRBD2 (6 bases). Trimming pared 7 bases from V and 5 bases from J, leaving 12 bases between. The CDR3 covers 13 residues. Per germline, CDR1 MDHEN and CDR2 SYDVKM. The CDR3 sequence: CASNGTPHNEQFF. The CDR3 DNA follows: TGTGCCAGCAACGGGACTCCTCACAATGAGCAGTTCTTC.

The chain employs TRBV28 and TRBJ1-1; no firm D call. V gave up 7 bases and J gave up 2 bases, with 8 bases separating them. The CDR3 has 12 residues. Germline V gene lookup returns CDR1 MDHEN and CDR2 SYDVKM. CDR3 nucleotides: TGTGCCAGCAACCCTCTAAACACTGAAGCTTTCTTT. It codes for CASNPLNTEAFF.

This chain links TRBV28 with TRBJ2-7, with D unclear. This CDR3 is 14 amino acids long. V lost 6 bases, J lost 2 bases, and 14 bases lay in between. Germline CDR1 and CDR2: MDHEN and SYDVKM. CDR3 in amino acids: CASSRPTGTYEQYF. CDR3 sequence (DNA): TGTGCCAGCAGCCGTCCCACTGGAACCTACGAGCAGTACTTC.

The genes are TRBV28 and TRBJ2-7, with TRBD2 matching over 16 bases. Germline lookup yields CDR1 MDHEN and CDR2 SYDVKM. This CDR3 comprises 19 residues. J gave up 3 bases and V 5 bases, and 13 bases lay outside the gene matches. The CDR3 region has the DNA TGTGCCAGCAGTGCCTTTCCGGGACTAGCGGGAGGGCCCGGCTACGAGCAGTACTTC. Translating it yields CASSAFPGLAGGPGYEQYF.

The chain carries TRBV6-1 and TRBJ2-7, with D possibly being TRBD1 (6 bases). The CDR3 length is 16 residues. Germline V gene sequence: CDR1 MNHNS, CDR2 SASEGT. Trimming cost V 2 bases and J 2 bases, with 16 bases left between them. CDR3 nucleotides: TGTGCCAGCAGTGAACCGACAGGTTTTGGAACCTACGAGCAGTACTTC. It specifies CASSEPTGFGTYEQYF.

This chain uses TRBV6-6 with TRBJ2-7; D assignment may be TRBD1 or TRBD2 (6 bases each). This CDR3 spans 15 amino acids. V was trimmed by 9 bases and J by 3 bases, leaving 21 bases between them. The germline V gene encodes CDR1 MNHNY and CDR2 SVGAGI (reference sequence). The CDR3 DNA reads TGTGCCAGAAGGATCACAGGGACTTCCTTCTACGAGCAGTACTTC. The encoded protein is CARRITGTSFYEQYF.

The V and J genes are TRBV14 and TRBJ2-1; no clear D. Trimming shortened V by 5 bases and J by 4 bases, and 21 bases separated the two germline ends. The CDR3 has 17 amino acids. Germline CDR1 and CDR2: SGHDN and FVKESK. This chain's CDR3 is CASSDLGLSSIYNEQFF. CDR3 coding DNA: TGTGCCAGCAGCGACCTGGGCCTTTCCTCCATTTACAATGAGCAGTTCTTC.

The J gene is TRBJ2-3, the V gene TRBV5-1; 13 positions match TRBD2. Per germline, CDR1 SGHRS and CDR2 YFSETQ. The trim removed 4 bases at V and 3 bases at J, leaving 5 bases unmatched. The CDR3 loop spans 16 amino acids. For the CDR3, the DNA is TGCGCCAGCAGCCCAGGACTAGCGGGAGCAACAGATACGCAGTATTTT. The encoded protein is CASSPGLAGATDTQYF.

This chain connects TRBV6-5 to TRBJ2-1; 10 bases agree with TRBD1. J was trimmed by 7 bases and V by 2 bases; bases with no gene match: 5. Germline CDR1 reads MNHEY; CDR2 reads SVGAGI. This CDR3 spans 15 amino acids. In DNA, the CDR3 is TGTGCCAGCAGTTACGGGACAGGGGAAGTGAATGAGCAGTTCTTC. It translates to CASSYGTGEVNEQFF.

This clone was observed once. The chain recombines TRBV5-1 with TRBJ2-1; D is uncertain. Trimming cost V 4 bases and J 0 bases, with 17 bases left between them. This CDR3 is 17 amino acids long. In germline, CDR1 is SGHRS, CDR2 YFSETQ. Here the CDR3 reads CASSTLLQSSSYNEQFF. The CDR3 DNA reads TGCGCCAGCAGCACCCTATTACAGTCAAGCTCCTACAATGAGCAGTTCTTC.